This T cell receptor beta chain was sequenced during a study of Graves' ophthalmopathy and Graves' hyperthyroidism. Study overall: Peripheral blood samples were taken at initial diagnosis, before any treatment.

Among the exclusions were patients with other autoimmune diseases, uncontrolled infections, pregnancy or lactation. Amplification from RNA transcripts yielded the TCR beta CDR3 regions. RT-PCR in the first round used HTBI primers; a second-round multiplex PCR followed. Using its own MiXCR run on the multiplex PCR reads, TCRdb lists one record per CDR3 protein. The repertoire holds roughly 500,000 distinct CDR3 sequences, with 13% to 15% as singletons. Regarding the study as a whole: Clonotypes were expanded in thyroid at above 0.001 frequency, and most also appeared in blood. Ophthalmopathy cases were distinguished from stable hyperthyroidism by a 13-signature model, reaching 85% to 90% sensitivity and about 81% specificity.

The CDR3 consists of 15 residues. The V segment lost 1 base and the J segment 9 bases; nucleotides outside the gene matches: 10. In germline, CDR1 is LNHDA, CDR2 SQIVND (reference sequence). This clonotype was seen repeatedly, ten times or more. Its antigen is unknown. The sequencing input was blood. The gene calls are TRBV19 and TRBJ2-3; 7 bases agree with TRBD2. The clonotype originates from a woman aged 30 to 39 with Graves' ophthalmopathy. The CDR3 bases are TGTGCCAGTAGTATAGGTGGCGGGAGCTTTACAACGCAGTATTTT. Translation gives CASSIGGGSFTTQYF.